Listed here are 17 T cell receptor beta chains from one sample, sequenced in a study of blood T cell repertoires in COVID-19. Here immunoSEQ multiplex PCR was the method, and the copy in TCRdb shows in-frame clones only, minus some. The profile shows approximately 300,000 clones, roughly 85% of them singletons. The sample consisted of PBMCs or T cells enriched from blood (not recorded which). These receptors were obtained from a woman in her thirties who had been exposed to COVID-19.

The V gene is TRBV5-6, the J gene TRBJ2-1, with 8 bases lining up with TRBD2. CDR3 length equals 14 residues. In germline, CDR1 is SGHDT, CDR2 YYEEEE. Trimming cost V 10 bases and J 6 bases; bases outside gene matches: 12. The DNA of the CDR3 is TGTGCCGGAACCCCCGGACTAGCTTCCAATGAGCAGTTCTTC. Its translation: CAGTPGLASNEQFF.

There are a few counts of this clone. V usage is TRBV27 and J usage is TRBJ2-1; 7 bases line up with TRBD2. The CDR3 has 14 residues. Trimming took 0 bases from V and 8 from J; bases not matched to a gene: 4. CDR1 and CDR2 from the germline V gene are MNHEY and SMNVEV (reference sequence). The CDR3 nucleotides are TGTGCCAGCAGTTTATCGAGGACTAGGGATGAGCAGTTCTTC. Its translation: CASSLSRTRDEQFF.

The chain links TRBV4-2 to TRBJ1-1; 9 nucleotides agree with TRBD1. Germline V CDR1 and CDR2: LGHNA, YNFKEQ. The CDR3 length is 15 residues. Trimming at V came to 2 bases and at J to 3 bases, leaving 4 bases not matched to a gene. The chain's CDR3 is CASSQPGTGYTEAFF. For the CDR3, the DNA is TGTGCCAGCAGCCAACCTGGGACAGGGTACACTGAAGCTTTCTTT.

This sequence joins TRBV6-5 and TRBJ2-3; 11 nucleotides line up with TRBD1. The germline CDR1 and CDR2 sequences are MNHEY and SVGAGI. The CDR3 sequence is 14 residues long. The V segment lost 6 bases and the J segment 4 bases; nucleotides outside the gene matches: 3. CDR3 protein: CASRDRGLADTQYF. The CDR3 coding sequence is TGTGCCAGCAGGGACAGGGGGCTGGCAGATACGCAGTATTTT.

V and J are TRBV2 and TRBJ1-5; D is perhaps TRBD1 (6 bases). V lost 0 bases and J 7 bases, leaving 13 bases between the germline ends. Per germline, CDR1 SNHLY and CDR2 FYNNEI. The CDR3 has 15 amino acids. CDR3 coding DNA: TGTGCCAGCAGTGAAGCGTCCAGGGGCCAACAGCCCCAGCATTTT. Translating gives CASSEASRGQQPQHF.

J is TRBJ2-7 and V is TRBV5-1, with a possible D match to TRBD2 (5 bases). The CDR3 runs to 14 residues. Germline loops: CDR1 SGHRS, CDR2 YFSETQ. The V gene lost 4 bases and the J gene lost 5 bases, with 16 bases spanning the gap. Here the CDR3 DNA reads TGCGCCAGCAGCCCCCGGGGTTTTCCCCACGAGCAGTACTTC. It is translated as CASSPRGFPHEQYF.

The chain links TRBV27 to TRBJ1-2; D call uncertain. This CDR3 is 14 amino acids long. The germline V gene has CDR1 MNHEY and CDR2 SMNVEV (reference sequence). Trimming took 7 bases from V and 8 from J, leaving 20 bases between them. The CDR3 DNA is TGTGCCAGCACTCCGGGAGGAGGGCAGACAGGCTACACCTTC. Its translation: CASTPGGGQTGYTF.

This clone was detected only once. The chain joins TRBV4-2 to TRBJ1-4; no firm D call. Deletions cut 3 bases from V and 5 bases from J, with 10 bases between. CDR1 LGHNA and CDR2 YNFKEQ come from the germline V gene. This CDR3 is built from 14 residues. CDR3 nucleotide sequence: TGTGCCAGCAGCCAGGGCCGAAGCAATGAAAAACTGTTTTTT. It encodes CASSQGRSNEKLFF.

The genes are TRBV19 and TRBJ2-1; D is undetermined. The V and J ends lost 5 bases and 7 bases respectively, with 21 bases between them. The CDR3 loop spans 16 amino acids. The V gene's germline CDR1 is LNHDA and CDR2 SQIVND (reference sequence). CDR3 sequence reads: CASSDPTGLGFNEQFF. In nucleotides, the CDR3 is TGTGCCAGTAGTGACCCCACCGGTCTCGGGTTTAATGAGCAGTTCTTC.

The chain uses TRBV30 and TRBJ2-1; the match to TRBD2 covers 10 bases. The CDR3 has 16 amino acids. The germline CDR1 and CDR2 sequences are GTSNPN and SVGIG (reference sequence). V gave up 2 bases and J gave up 4 bases; unmatched junction bases: 8. CDR3 amino acids: CAWSPSGSLLYNEQFF. The CDR3 region has the DNA TGTGCCTGGAGTCCTAGCGGGAGCCTCCTTTACAATGAGCAGTTCTTC. The entire variable domain, with the rest obtained from reference TRBV30 and TRBJ2-1, is as follows: SQTIHQWPATLVQPVGSPLSLECTVEGTSNPNLYWYRQAAGRGLQLLFYSVGIGQISSEVPQNLSASRPQDRQFILSSKKLLLSDSGFYLCAWSPSGSLLYNEQFFGPGTRLTVL.

As DNA, the CDR3 is TGTGCCAGCAGGGGACAGGGGAACACTGAAGCTTTCTTT. It encodes CASRGQGNTEAFF. The V call is TRBV28, the J call TRBJ1-1; TRBD1 matches at 9 bases. This CDR3 comprises 13 residues. In germline, CDR1 is MDHEN, CDR2 SYDVKM. J was trimmed by 1 base and V by 6 bases; bases with no gene match: 0.

This chain uses TRBV27 with TRBJ2-7; no definite D call. The CDR3 contains 11 residues. Germline V gene data show CDR1 as MNHEY and CDR2 as SMNVEV (reference sequence). Trimming pared 10 bases from V and 3 bases from J, leaving 10 bases between. In nucleotides, the CDR3 is TGTGCCACGAACACGGGCTACGAGCAGTACTTC. It encodes CATNTGYEQYF.

V and J are TRBV5-1 and TRBJ1-3; D gene ambiguous. The CDR3 spans 15 residues. Germline V gene lookup returns CDR1 SGHRS and CDR2 YFSETQ. The V and J ends lost 3 bases and 4 bases respectively, with 14 bases between them. In DNA form, the CDR3 reads TGCGCCAGCAGCTCTGGGGAGGGAGCCGGAAACACCATATATTTT. Translation: CASSSGEGAGNTIYF.

V is TRBV9 and J is TRBJ1-2; 9 bases are a match to TRBD1. The length of the CDR3 is 15 residues. Germline loops: CDR1 SGDLS, CDR2 YYNGEE. The V segment lost 5 bases and the J segment 8 bases; nucleotides outside the gene matches: 13. In DNA, the CDR3 is TGTGCCAGCAGTTCGAGCCCGGGACAGGGTTACGGCTACACCTTC. As protein: CASSSSPGQGYGYTF. Variable domain in full (rest from reference TRBV9 and TRBJ1-2): DSGVTQTPKHLITATGQRVTLRCSPRSGDLSVYWYQQSLDQGLQFLIQYYNGEERAKGNILERFSAQQFPDLHSELNLSSLELGDSALYFCASSSSPGQGYGYTFGSGTRLTVV.

Details on this clone: The junction differs from germline at one of its ends, possibly a read error. The chain uses TRBV28 and TRBJ2-2, with TRBD1 matching over 10 bases. This CDR3 has 15 residues. Germline V CDR1 and CDR2: MDHEN, SYDVKM. This CDR3 reads CASRMGQGNAGELFF. CDR3 bases: TGTGCCAGCAGAATGGGACAGGGGAACGCCGGGGAGCTGTTTTTT. Using reference TRBV28 and TRBJ2-2 for the parts outside the CDR3, the full variable domain is DVKVTQSSRYLVKRTGEKVFLECVQDMDHENMFWYRQDPGLGLRLIYFSYDVKMKEKGDIPEGYSVSREKKERFSLILESASTNQTSMYLCASRMGQGNAGELFFGEGSRLTVL.

The chain combines TRBV2 with TRBJ2-2; 8 bases agree with TRBD2. The CDR3 spans 15 residues. Unmatched junction bases numbered 2, after V lost 5 bases and J lost 0 bases. The germline CDR1 and CDR2 sequences are SNHLY and FYNNEI. CDR3 in amino acids: CASSPGLANTGELFF. Written as DNA, the CDR3 is TGTGCCAGCAGTCCGGGACTAGCGAACACCGGGGAGCTGTTTTTT.

The sample holds one count of this clone. This chain uses TRBV5-6 with TRBJ1-6; no clear D gene. The CDR3 is 15 amino acids. Germline loops: CDR1 SGHDT, CDR2 YYEEEE. V dropped 2 bases and J dropped 3 bases, with 9 bases sitting between them. CDR3 nucleotides: TGTGCCAGCAGCTTATCCGGGGTCTATAATTCACCCCTCCACTTT. As protein: CASSLSGVYNSPLHF.